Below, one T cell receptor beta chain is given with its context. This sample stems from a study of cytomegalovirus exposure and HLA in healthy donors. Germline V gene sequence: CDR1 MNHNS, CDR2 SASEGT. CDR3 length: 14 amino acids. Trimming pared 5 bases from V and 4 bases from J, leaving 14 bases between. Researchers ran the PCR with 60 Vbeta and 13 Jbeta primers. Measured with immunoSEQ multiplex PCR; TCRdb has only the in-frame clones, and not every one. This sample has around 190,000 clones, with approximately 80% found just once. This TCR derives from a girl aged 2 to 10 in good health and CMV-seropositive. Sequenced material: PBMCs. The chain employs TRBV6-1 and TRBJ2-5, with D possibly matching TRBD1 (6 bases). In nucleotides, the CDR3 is TGTGCCAGCAGTCAGAACGACAGGTTAGAGACCCAGTACTTC. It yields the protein CASSQNDRLETQYF.